The sequence of this T cell receptor beta chain was determined in a study of shared clonotypes between healthy human individuals. The study separated CD4+ cells into CD45RA+ naive and CD45RA-negative memory subsets. The ends were cut back, 5 bases at V and 0 bases at J, with 12 bases in the middle. CDR1 and CDR2 (germline): SGHRS, YFSETQ. The CDR3 loop spans 15 amino acids. Findings and limits, study-wide: Blood alone was sampled, and tissue repertoires likely differ. Larger estimated richness was generally recorded for naive subsets relative to memory subsets.

DNA at about 210 ng, 25,000 to 35,000 T cell genomes, went into sorted-subset replicate PCRs. This table comes from immunoSEQ multiplex PCR, and its TCRdb copy is limited to in-frame clones, with some not included. The table lists about 2.3 million clones, over 90% of them singletons, with 0.35% to 0.5% in the top ten. With regard to this clone: Antigen: not known.

Sequenced input: naive CD4+ T cells from PBMCs. Subset meaning: CD45RA+ positively selected. This chain connects TRBV5-1 to TRBJ2-1; D call uncertain. This sequence was found in a man aged 18-30 years in good health. Some clones in this sample may be carry-over from other donors' samples. Written as DNA, the CDR3 is TGCGCCAGCAGGGTCGGGCGGAGCTCCTACAATGAGCAGTTCTTC. It is translated as CASRVGRSSYNEQFF.